These 11 T cell receptor beta chains were sequenced from one sample in a study of spatial heterogeneity in lung cancer. TCRdb recomputed calls from the 5' RACE reads with MiXCR, one row per CDR3 protein. The table lists roughly 7,000 distinct CDR3 sequences, roughly a fifth of them singletons. Time point reported: sample taken at primary tumor resection. No cells were sorted before sequencing. The whole RNA sequenced was extracted from tumor, nontumor lung or frozen PBMC. The sequences come from PBMCs, collected at surgery. The source of these receptors is a female donor with early-stage non-small cell lung cancer.

This clonotype was counted at least ten times. The chain combines TRBV5-1 with TRBJ2-6; 8 nucleotides line up with TRBD1. The ends lost 4 bases at V and 0 bases at J; junction bases unmatched: 6. In germline, CDR1 is SGHRS, CDR2 YFSETQ. The CDR3 extends over 17 amino acids. CDR3 DNA sequence: TGCGCCAGCAGCCGGGACAGGAGGCCCTCTGGGGCCAACGTCCTGACTTTC. It translates to CASSRDRRPSGANVLTF.

This clonotype appeared many times. The chain joins TRBV28 to TRBJ2-7; 8 bases match TRBD1. Germline CDR1 and CDR2: MDHEN and SYDVKM. With V trimmed by 6 bases and J by 4 bases, 5 bases remained unmatched. The CDR3 has 13 residues. CDR3 nucleotide sequence: TGTGCCAGCAGCAGAGGACAGGGATACGAGCAGTACTTC. This sequence encodes CASSRGQGYEQYF.

This clonotype is labeled as medium-sized (0.01 to 0.1%). This rearrangement joins TRBV7-9 to TRBJ2-1, with D possibly TRBD2 on 6 matching bases. V lost 2 bases and J 0 bases, leaving 8 bases between the germline ends. Germline V gene lookup returns CDR1 SEHNR and CDR2 FQNEAQ (reference sequence). The CDR3 length is 15 residues. The CDR3 reads CASSLPGSSYNEQFF. The CDR3 bases are TGTGCCAGCAGCTTACCCGGGAGCTCCTACAATGAGCAGTTCTTC.

This clonotype turned up a few times. V and J are TRBV20-1 and TRBJ2-3; D remains ambiguous. V lost 3 bases, J lost 4 bases, and 29 bases lay in between. Germline V gene lookup returns CDR1 DFQATT and CDR2 SNEGSKA (reference sequence). This CDR3 is built from 19 residues. As DNA, the CDR3 is TGCAGTGCTAGTGCCCTGAGAACGCAACCCGGTATTACGGCAGATACGCAGTATTTT. Amino acids: CSASALRTQPGITADTQYF.

The table lists this clonotype with a count of one. The chain is built from TRBV7-2 and TRBJ2-3, with no clear D. The CDR3 contains 14 residues. Trimming took 5 bases from V and 9 from J, leaving 18 bases between them. From germline, CDR1 is SGHTA and CDR2 FQGNSA. CDR3 loop: CASSPRMTSITQYF. As DNA, the CDR3 is TGTGCCAGCAGCCCCCGGATGACATCCATCACGCAGTATTTT. The full variable domain, completed using reference TRBV7-2 and TRBJ2-3, is GAGVSQSPSNKVTEKGKDVELRCDPISGHTALYWYRQSLGQGLEFLIYFQGNSAPDKSGLPSDRFSAERTGGSVSTLTIQRTQQEDSAVYLCASSPRMTSITQYFGPGTRLTVL.

This clonotype was found many times. This chain joins TRBV9 and TRBJ1-6; TRBD1 is a possible D gene (6 bases). Trimming pared 3 bases from V and 5 bases from J, leaving 12 bases between. This CDR3 has 15 amino acids. Germline CDR1 reads SGDLS; CDR2 reads YYNGEE. For the CDR3, the DNA is TGTGCCAGCAGCGCCTTGGGGGCGAATAATTCACCCCTCCACTTT. Translating it yields CASSALGANNSPLHF.

This clonotype is judged medium-sized. V usage is TRBV29-1 and J usage is TRBJ1-5, with D unclear. Germline loops: CDR1 SQVTM, CDR2 ANQGSEA. V was pared by 4 bases and J by 7 bases, with 14 bases between. This CDR3 spans 13 amino acids. The CDR3 here is CSVVVGDHQPQHF. The CDR3 DNA sequence: TGCAGCGTTGTAGTCGGGGATCACCAGCCCCAGCATTTT.

There are a few counts of this clonotype. The J gene is TRBJ1-2, the V gene TRBV7-9; D possibly corresponds to TRBD1 (5 bases). V gave up 5 bases and J gave up 8 bases, with 15 bases separating them. This CDR3 has 13 residues. From germline, CDR1 is SEHNR and CDR2 FQNEAQ (reference sequence). CDR3 DNA: TGTGCCAGCAGCATGGGGGAAAATGGCGGCTACACCTTC. Residues: CASSMGENGGYTF.

The chain combines TRBV20-1 with TRBJ2-5; 8 positions agree with TRBD2. Germline V CDR1 and CDR2: DFQATT, SNEGSKA (reference sequence). The trim removed 4 bases at V and 4 bases at J, leaving 14 bases unmatched. The CDR3 totals 16 residues. This chain's CDR3 is CSAKGLDYGYRETQYF. In nucleotides, the CDR3 is TGCAGTGCTAAGGGACTAGACTACGGGTATCGAGAGACCCAGTACTTC.

This clonotype has only a few counts. The genes are TRBV27 and TRBJ1-6; 8 nucleotides line up with TRBD1. V dropped 5 bases and J dropped 2; count of bases not matched to a gene: 2. This CDR3 has 15 amino acids. In germline, CDR1 is MNHEY, CDR2 SMNVEV (reference sequence). CDR3 nucleotides: TGTGCCAGCAGTGACAGGGGCCCCTATAATTCACCCCTCCACTTT. The encoded protein is CASSDRGPYNSPLHF.

This clonotype was observed once. The chain joins TRBV5-6 to TRBJ2-3; TRBD1 matches 9 bases. In germline, CDR1 is SGHDT, CDR2 YYEEEE. This CDR3 is 15 amino acids long. The J segment lost 5 bases and the V segment lost 0 bases, leaving 4 bases of the junction unmatched. The CDR3 nucleotides are TGTGCCAGCAGCTTGGGCGGACAGGGGATAGATACGCAGTATTTT. Translating gives CASSLGGQGIDTQYF.